The next 9 T cell receptor beta chains were all read from a single sample in a study of T-cell memory formation after mild COVID-19. TCRdb used MiXCR to reprocess the 5' RACE reads, holding one entry per CDR3 protein. The profile shows 450,000 to 650,000 distinct CDR3 sequences, about a sixth of them singletons. Source material: PBMCs or a T cell subset sorted from them (not recorded which). These receptors originate from an adult woman who had mild COVID-19 (a few samples of this study predate the infection). Cell type and time point are not known.

This clonotype showed up many times. The chain links TRBV4-2 to TRBJ2-5; no clear D. V was cut by 0 bases and J by 3 bases, with 11 bases left in between. CDR1 is LGHNA, CDR2 YNFKEQ, per germline. The CDR3 is 15 amino acids. In nucleotides, the CDR3 is TGTGCCAGCAGCCAAGATTATAGGTCCAAAGAGACCCAGTACTTC. Translation gives CASSQDYRSKETQYF.

This chain joins TRBV6-6 and TRBJ2-3, with TRBD2 matching over 7 bases. Unmatched junction bases numbered 5, after V lost 2 bases and J lost 0 bases. Germline loops: CDR1 MNHNY, CDR2 SVGAGI (reference sequence). The CDR3 consists of 16 residues. The DNA for the CDR3 is TGTGCCAGCAGTTACGGGGGGGGAGTGAGCACAGATACGCAGTATTTT. Encoded protein: CASSYGGGVSTDTQYF.

The chain combines TRBV20-1 with TRBJ2-4; 11 bases are shared with TRBD2. V lost 2 bases and J lost 13; bases outside the gene matches: 1. The CDR3 consists of 11 residues. Germline-derived CDR1 and CDR2 are DFQATT and SNEGSKA (reference sequence). The CDR3 sequence is CSARLAGGQYF. CDR3 nucleotide sequence: TGCAGTGCTAGACTAGCGGGGGGCCAGTACTTC.

This clonotype was detected a few times. This chain links TRBV5-1 with TRBJ2-3; a weak D match, TRBD1 (5 bases). The CDR3 has 15 amino acids. Trimming cost V 0 bases and J 0 bases, with 8 bases left between them. The germline V gene has CDR1 SGHRS and CDR2 YFSETQ. The DNA for the CDR3 is TGCGCCAGCAGCTTGGCAGGGTTGAGCACAGATACGCAGTATTTT. Its translation is CASSLAGLSTDTQYF. Combining the CDR3 with reference TRBV5-1 and TRBJ2-3 gives the whole variable domain KAGVTQTPRYLIKTRGQQVTLSCSPISGHRSVSWYQQTPGQGLQFLFEYFSETQRNKGNFPGRFSGRQFSNSRSEMNVSTLELGDSALYLCASSLAGLSTDTQYFGPGTRLTVL.

DNA of the CDR3: TGTGCCAGCTCAATTAAGACAGGGCAGTACGAGCAGTACTTC. Its translation is CASSIKTGQYEQYF. The chain combines TRBV18 with TRBJ2-7; TRBD1 matches at 7 bases. V was pared by 5 bases and J by 4 bases, with 8 bases of the junction left unmatched. Germline CDR1 and CDR2: KGHSH and LQKENI. The CDR3 totals 14 residues.

V gene TRBV12-3 or TRBV12-4 combines with J gene TRBJ2-5, with D possibly matching TRBD2 (6 bases). V was cut by 7 bases and J by 7 bases, with 22 bases left in between. The CDR3 covers 15 residues. The CDR3 sequence: CASTPPDGGRGTQYF. In DNA form, the CDR3 reads TGTGCCAGCACCCCCCCGGACGGAGGGAGAGGGACCCAGTACTTC.

This clonotype was seen more than once but under ten times. This chain connects TRBV4-3 to TRBJ1-1; D may be TRBD1 (5 bases). This CDR3 contains 17 residues. V was pared by 2 bases and J by 6 bases, with 22 bases between. Per germline, CDR1 LGHNA and CDR2 YSLEER. The CDR3 sequence: CASSQPPGGSRTSEAFF. The CDR3 DNA reads as TGCGCCAGCAGCCAACCCCCGGGGGGTTCACGTACATCTGAAGCTTTCTTT.

V gene TRBV18 combines with J gene TRBJ2-7; D is possibly TRBD2 (6 bases). CDR1 KGHSH and CDR2 LQKENI come from the germline V gene. V gave up 0 bases and J gave up 7 bases, with 22 bases separating them. This CDR3 has 17 amino acids. The CDR3 sequence is CASSPPGGQPGKREQYF. CDR3 nucleotide sequence: TGTGCCAGCTCACCACCGGGAGGACAACCCGGCAAGCGGGAGCAGTACTTC.

The chain joins TRBV12-3 or TRBV12-4 to TRBJ2-1; TRBD2 matches at 8 bases. This CDR3 has 15 amino acids. With V trimmed by 7 bases and J by 6 bases, 11 bases remained unmatched. The CDR3 DNA follows: TGTGCCAGCACCTCCTGGGCGGGGGGACGCAATGAGCAGTTCTTC. As protein: CASTSWAGGRNEQFF.